These T cell receptor beta chains were read from a single sample in a study of beta chain features in type 1 diabetes. Data came from immunoSEQ multiplex PCR; TCRdb stores just in-frame clones and leaves some out. The repertoire holds approximately 160,000 clones, with about 8.1% as singletons. The sample comprised central memory CD4+ T cells from blood. Receptors were obtained from a man between 18 and 29 years old in good health. Both conserved end residues are part of each CDR3. Each record gives: D gene, V gene, J gene, clone size, CDR3 protein, CDR3 DNA. A D gene is named only where the DNA matches it firmly. Clone size is shown for a subset of rows, as once, few, many or a class of expanded clone.

d_call: TRBD2; v_call: TRBV19; j_call: TRBJ2-1; clone_size: many; cdr3_aa: CASSTYTTSGRSYNEQFF; cdr3_nt: TGTGCCAGTAGTACGTATACTACTAGCGGGAGGTCCTACAATGAGCAGTTCTTC
d_call: .; v_call: TRBV6-5; j_call: TRBJ2-2; clone_size: many; cdr3_aa: CAGARDSRAGELFF; cdr3_nt: TGTGCCGGCGCGCGCGACTCGAGGGCCGGGGAGCTGTTTTTT
d_call: TRBD2; v_call: TRBV5-4; j_call: TRBJ2-3; clone_size: few; cdr3_aa: CASSLGGRAKDTQYF; cdr3_nt: TGTGCCAGCAGCTTGGGCGGGAGGGCCAAAGATACGCAGTATTTT
d_call: TRBD1; v_call: TRBV2; j_call: TRBJ2-2; clone_size: few; cdr3_aa: CASSSQGAGELFF; cdr3_nt: TGTGCCAGCAGCTCCCAGGGGGCCGGGGAGCTGTTTTTT
d_call: .; v_call: TRBV7-3; j_call: TRBJ2-3; clone_size: few; cdr3_aa: CASSLGDTGVPDTQYF; cdr3_nt: TGTGCCAGCAGCTTAGGGGACACCGGAGTTCCAGATACGCAGTATTTT
d_call: .; v_call: TRBV29-1; j_call: TRBJ1-1; clone_size: many; cdr3_aa: CSVLGRGAGTEAFF; cdr3_nt: TGCAGCGTTTTGGGCAGGGGAGCGGGGACTGAAGCTTTCTTT
d_call: TRBD1; v_call: TRBV29-1; j_call: TRBJ1-2; clone_size: .; cdr3_aa: CSVLTTGVYGYTF; cdr3_nt: TGCAGCGTTCTCACGACAGGGGTCTATGGCTACACCTTC
d_call: .; v_call: TRBV28; j_call: TRBJ1-4; clone_size: few; cdr3_aa: CASRTRDGKLFF; cdr3_nt: TGTGCCAGCAGGACACGCGATGGAAAACTGTTTTTT
d_call: .; v_call: TRBV6-6; j_call: TRBJ2-5; clone_size: few; cdr3_aa: CAPRGDHKETQYF; cdr3_nt: TGTGCCCCCCGCGGGGACCACAAAGAGACCCAGTACTTC
d_call: .; v_call: TRBV7-9; j_call: TRBJ2-5; clone_size: few; cdr3_aa: CASSTLAREETQYF; cdr3_nt: TGTGCCAGCAGCACACTAGCCAGGGAAGAGACCCAGTACTTC
d_call: TRBD1; v_call: TRBV5-1; j_call: TRBJ2-3; clone_size: .; cdr3_aa: CASSRGTATSTDTQYF; cdr3_nt: TGCGCCAGCAGCCGAGGGACAGCGACTAGCACAGATACGCAGTATTTT
d_call: .; v_call: TRBV5-6; j_call: TRBJ1-1; clone_size: .; cdr3_aa: CASSLVFRGRATEAFF; cdr3_nt: TGTGCCAGCAGCTTGGTTTTCAGGGGCCGAGCAACTGAAGCTTTCTTT
d_call: .; v_call: TRBV5-1; j_call: TRBJ2-2; clone_size: .; cdr3_aa: CASSGRGDAGELFF; cdr3_nt: TGCGCCAGCAGTGGCAGGGGTGACGCCGGGGAGCTGTTTTTT
d_call: TRBD1; v_call: TRBV7-9; j_call: TRBJ1-2; clone_size: .; cdr3_aa: CASSGQVNGYTF; cdr3_nt: TGTGCCAGCAGCGGACAGGTGAACGGCTACACCTTC
d_call: TRBD2; v_call: TRBV4-2; j_call: TRBJ2-2; clone_size: few; cdr3_aa: CASSQGLAGGRKTGELFF; cdr3_nt: TGTGCCAGCAGCCAAGGCTTAGCGGGGGGGCGTAAGACCGGGGAGCTGTTTTTT
d_call: .; v_call: TRBV7-9; j_call: TRBJ1-5; clone_size: many; cdr3_aa: CASSQNRVGNQPQHF; cdr3_nt: TGTGCCAGCAGCCAAAACAGGGTAGGCAATCAGCCCCAGCATTTT
d_call: TRBD2; v_call: TRBV9; j_call: TRBJ2-7; clone_size: few; cdr3_aa: CASSVATSVGEGEQYF; cdr3_nt: TGTGCCAGCAGCGTAGCTACAAGCGTAGGGGAGGGCGAGCAGTACTTC
d_call: .; v_call: TRBV7-2; j_call: TRBJ2-7; clone_size: .; cdr3_aa: CASKNGYSPGHEQYF; cdr3_nt: TGTGCCAGCAAAAACGGTTATTCACCTGGGCACGAGCAGTACTTC
d_call: TRBD1; v_call: TRBV7-2; j_call: TRBJ2-5; clone_size: .; cdr3_aa: CASSSQDRISETQYF; cdr3_nt: TGTGCCAGCAGCTCACAGGACAGGATATCGGAGACCCAGTACTTC
d_call: .; v_call: TRBV5-1; j_call: TRBJ2-3; clone_size: .; cdr3_aa: CASSGSGFGTDTQYF; cdr3_nt: TGCGCCAGCAGCGGGAGCGGGTTTGGCACAGATACGCAGTATTTT
d_call: .; v_call: TRBV7-3; j_call: TRBJ2-3; clone_size: few; cdr3_aa: CASSQEYRAGTDTQYF; cdr3_nt: TGTGCCAGCAGCCAAGAATACAGGGCCGGGACAGATACGCAGTATTTT
d_call: .; v_call: TRBV2; j_call: TRBJ2-7; clone_size: many; cdr3_aa: CASSEYSFSYEQYF; cdr3_nt: TGTGCCAGCAGTGAATACTCCTTCTCCTACGAGCAGTACTTC
d_call: TRBD2; v_call: TRBV9; j_call: TRBJ2-4; clone_size: few; cdr3_aa: CASRGLASDIQYF; cdr3_nt: TGTGCCAGCAGGGGACTAGCGTCGGACATTCAGTACTTC
d_call: TRBD1; v_call: TRBV9; j_call: TRBJ2-3; clone_size: few; cdr3_aa: CASSRTGGFTDTQYF; cdr3_nt: TGTGCCAGCAGCAGGACAGGGGGCTTCACAGATACGCAGTATTTT
d_call: .; v_call: TRBV5-1; j_call: TRBJ2-3; clone_size: few; cdr3_aa: CASSLATSTDTQYF; cdr3_nt: TGCGCCAGCAGCTTGGCAACTAGCACAGATACGCAGTATTTT
d_call: TRBD1; v_call: TRBV7-2; j_call: TRBJ1-6; clone_size: .; cdr3_aa: CASSLRTGVSPLHF; cdr3_nt: TGTGCCAGCAGCTTAAGGACAGGAGTTTCACCCCTCCACTTT
d_call: TRBD2; v_call: TRBV5-1; j_call: TRBJ2-1; clone_size: .; cdr3_aa: CASRSTSGGGNEQFF; cdr3_nt: TGCGCCAGCAGATCAACTAGCGGGGGGGGTAATGAGCAGTTCTTC
d_call: TRBD1; v_call: TRBV7-3; j_call: TRBJ1-2; clone_size: .; cdr3_aa: CASSPDRAEGYTF; cdr3_nt: TGTGCCAGCAGTCCAGACAGGGCAGAAGGCTACACCTTC
d_call: .; v_call: TRBV7-2; j_call: TRBJ2-3; clone_size: .; cdr3_aa: CASSLQGLTTDTQYF; cdr3_nt: TGTGCCAGCAGCTTACAGGGACTCACTACAGATACGCAGTATTTT
d_call: .; v_call: TRBV15; j_call: TRBJ1-5; clone_size: .; cdr3_aa: CATSRDKLAYSNQPQHF; cdr3_nt: TGTGCCACCAGCAGAGATAAGTTAGCATATAGCAATCAGCCCCAGCATTTT
d_call: TRBD2; v_call: TRBV5-1; j_call: TRBJ2-3; clone_size: few; cdr3_aa: CASSGGVSTDTQYF; cdr3_nt: TGCGCCAGCAGCGGGGGGGTGAGCACAGATACGCAGTATTTT
d_call: TRBD1; v_call: TRBV6-1; j_call: TRBJ1-6; clone_size: few; cdr3_aa: CASTTVEGAASPLHF; cdr3_nt: TGTGCCAGCACGACGGTCGAGGGGGCAGCTTCACCCCTCCACTTT
d_call: TRBD1; v_call: TRBV7-2; j_call: TRBJ1-4; clone_size: .; cdr3_aa: CASSPGGANEKLFF; cdr3_nt: TGTGCCAGCAGCCCAGGGGGCGCTAATGAAAAACTGTTTTTT
d_call: .; v_call: TRBV6-5; j_call: TRBJ2-2; clone_size: .; cdr3_aa: CASSYQNTNTGELFF; cdr3_nt: TGTGCCAGCAGTTATCAGAATACGAACACCGGGGAGCTGTTTTTT
d_call: TRBD2; v_call: TRBV5-6; j_call: TRBJ2-3; clone_size: few; cdr3_aa: CASSFPTSGPDTQYF; cdr3_nt: TGTGCCAGCAGCTTCCCGACTAGCGGGCCAGATACGCAGTATTTT
d_call: .; v_call: TRBV5-8; j_call: TRBJ1-1; clone_size: once; cdr3_aa: CASSAQELNTEAFF; cdr3_nt: TGTGCCAGCAGCGCACAGGAGTTGAACACTGAAGCTTTCTTT
d_call: TRBD2; v_call: TRBV5-1; j_call: TRBJ2-2; clone_size: few; cdr3_aa: CASSLETSGTGELFF; cdr3_nt: TGCGCCAGCAGCTTGGAGACTAGCGGGACCGGGGAGCTGTTTTTT
d_call: TRBD1; v_call: TRBV6-1; j_call: TRBJ1-1; clone_size: few; cdr3_aa: CASSVRQGKTEAFF; cdr3_nt: TGTGCCAGCAGTGTGCGACAGGGAAAAACTGAAGCTTTCTTT
d_call: TRBD2; v_call: TRBV5-6; j_call: TRBJ2-3; clone_size: few; cdr3_aa: CASSRGLAGSDTQYF; cdr3_nt: TGTGCCAGCAGCAGGGGACTAGCGGGGTCAGATACGCAGTATTTT
d_call: .; v_call: TRBV19; j_call: TRBJ2-3; clone_size: few; cdr3_aa: CASSTRYPGDTQYF; cdr3_nt: TGTGCCAGTAGTACCAGATACCCCGGGGATACGCAGTATTTT
d_call: TRBD2; v_call: TRBV28; j_call: TRBJ2-3; clone_size: few; cdr3_aa: CASSLSSLRLAGEDF; cdr3_nt: TGTGCCAGCAGTTTATCCTCGCTACGGCTAGCGGGGGAAGATTTT
d_call: .; v_call: TRBV28; j_call: TRBJ1-1; clone_size: .; cdr3_aa: CASSIVEGYGVGFLNTEAFF; cdr3_nt: TGTGCCAGCAGTATCGTTGAAGGTTACGGGGTGGGTTTTCTGAACACTGAAGCTTTCTTT
d_call: TRBD1; v_call: TRBV18; j_call: TRBJ1-6; clone_size: few; cdr3_aa: CASSRDRVASSPLHF; cdr3_nt: TGTGCCAGCTCTCGTGACAGGGTCGCCAGTTCACCCCTCCACTTT
d_call: TRBD2; v_call: TRBV18; j_call: TRBJ2-7; clone_size: many; cdr3_aa: CASSPAAGTAYEQYF; cdr3_nt: TGTGCCAGCTCACCGGCAGCGGGAACAGCCTACGAGCAGTACTTC
d_call: TRBD1; v_call: TRBV7-2; j_call: TRBJ2-1; clone_size: few; cdr3_aa: CASRLPGQGADEQFF; cdr3_nt: TGTGCCAGCCGACTACCCGGACAGGGGGCGGATGAGCAGTTCTTC